The 20 T cell receptor beta chains below all came from one sample that was sequenced in a study of beta chain features in type 1 diabetes. Study-wide findings and caveats: Type 1 diabetes patients had TCRB CDR3s that were shorter (moderately but significantly so) in all four CD4+ subsets.

All of the isolated RNA was reverse transcribed, so expressed TCRB transcripts were sequenced. TCRdb's table, derived via immunoSEQ multiplex PCR, lists solely in-frame clones and lacks some. The repertoire holds roughly 260,000 clones, with roughly 20% as singletons. For these receptors, no antigen is known. Sequenced material: naive CD4+ T cells from blood. The source of these receptors is a middle-aged woman with type 1 diabetes.

V usage is TRBV9 and J usage is TRBJ1-3; D not certain. The CDR3 length is 16 residues. Trimming removed 0 bases at V and 0 bases at J, with 10 bases between. Germline CDR1 and CDR2: SGDLS and YYNGEE. CDR3 protein: CASSVVGARSGNTIYF. CDR3 nucleotides: TGTGCCAGCAGCGTAGTAGGAGCCCGCTCTGGAAACACCATATATTTT.

This chain connects TRBV5-1 to TRBJ2-1; TRBD2 matches 8 bases. V lost 0 bases, J lost 4 bases, and 6 bases stayed unmatched. The CDR3 runs to 16 residues. Germline V gene sequence: CDR1 SGHRS, CDR2 YFSETQ. Here the CDR3 DNA reads TGCGCCAGCAGCTTGGGCGGGGTAGCGGGGTACAATGAGCAGTTCTTC. Translation gives CASSLGGVAGYNEQFF.

The V and J genes are TRBV18 and TRBJ2-3; D call uncertain. The CDR3 sequence is 14 residues long. Looked up from germline, CDR1 is KGHSH and CDR2 is LQKENI. Trimming removed 2 bases from V and 5 bases from J, with 11 bases in between. The CDR3 DNA is TGTGCCAGCTCACCATACACAGAAGAAGATACGCAGTATTTT. It yields the protein CASSPYTEEDTQYF.

This chain uses TRBV2 with TRBJ2-4, with unresolved D. Trimming shortened V by 3 bases and J by 1 base, and 10 bases separated the two germline ends. This CDR3 is 15 amino acids long. Germline lookup yields CDR1 SNHLY and CDR2 FYNNEI. The CDR3 DNA reads TGTGCCAGCAGTGACCCAGTCGGGGCCAAAAACATTCAGTACTTC. The encoded protein is CASSDPVGAKNIQYF.

The J gene is TRBJ1-2, the V gene TRBV11-1; D is possibly TRBD1 (6 bases). Germline CDR1 reads SGHAT; CDR2 reads FQDESV (reference sequence). This CDR3 spans 14 amino acids. V lost 3 bases and J 2 bases, leaving 10 bases between the germline ends. CDR3 amino acids: CASSFGTQNYGYTF. CDR3 DNA: TGTGCCAGCAGCTTCGGGACACAAAACTATGGCTACACCTTC. Variable domain in full (rest from reference TRBV11-1 and TRBJ1-2): EAEVAQSPRYKITEKSQAVAFWCDPISGHATLYWYRQILGQGPELLVQFQDESVVDDSQLPKDRFSAERLKGVDSTLKIQPAELGDSAMYLCASSFGTQNYGYTFGSGTRLTVV.

This rearrangement joins TRBV2 to TRBJ1-5; D possibly corresponds to TRBD1 (5 bases). The CDR3 spans 14 residues. V shed 5 bases and J shed 5 bases, with 13 bases lying between them. Germline CDR1 reads SNHLY; CDR2 reads FYNNEI. This chain's CDR3 is CASSYAGGDQPQHF. The CDR3 DNA sequence: TGTGCCAGCAGTTACGCGGGGGGGGATCAGCCCCAGCATTTT.

The chain recombines TRBV7-3 with TRBJ2-5, with 11 bases that match TRBD2. Unmatched junction bases numbered 0, after V lost 2 bases and J lost 4 bases. Germline values: CDR1 SGHTA, CDR2 FQGTGA. This CDR3 comprises 14 residues. The DNA for the CDR3 is TGTGCCAGCAGCTTAGGGACTAGCGGAGAGACCCAGTACTTC. Translation gives CASSLGTSGETQYF.

This clone was counted only a few times. This rearrangement joins TRBV30 to TRBJ2-1, with 10 bases identical to TRBD2. Germline V lookup: CDR1 GTSNPN, CDR2 SVGIG (reference sequence). Unmatched junction bases numbered 2, after V lost 2 bases and J lost 7 bases. The CDR3 totals 13 residues. The CDR3 protein is CAWSPGLANEQFF. The CDR3 bases are TGTGCCTGGAGTCCGGGACTAGCGAATGAGCAGTTCTTC.

The CDR3 reads CASSPTADATGELFF. CDR3 DNA sequence: TGTGCCAGCAGTCCCACAGCTGATGCCACCGGGGAGCTGTTTTTT. The chain couples TRBV28 to TRBJ2-2; D remains unclear. The germline gives CDR1 MDHEN, CDR2 SYDVKM. CDR3 size: 15 residues. Trimming pared 5 bases from V and 4 bases from J, leaving 14 bases between.

The gene calls are TRBV7-9 and TRBJ1-1; 7 bases map to TRBD1. Losses at the gene ends were 3 bases for V and 7 bases for J; bases not matched to a gene: 8. The CDR3 extends over 14 amino acids. Germline V gene sequence: CDR1 SEHNR, CDR2 FQNEAQ (reference sequence). The CDR3 loop is CASSLAPGGGEAFF. CDR3 sequence (DNA): TGTGCCAGCAGCTTGGCCCCAGGGGGTGGTGAAGCTTTCTTT.

CDR3: CASNRDRGSEAFF. The CDR3, as DNA: TGTGCCAGCAACCGGGACAGGGGATCTGAAGCTTTCTTT. The rearrangement joins TRBV6-6 to TRBJ1-1, with 10 bases lining up with TRBD1. The CDR3 is 13 residues long. Germline V gene sequence: CDR1 MNHNY, CDR2 SVGAGI (reference sequence). The trim removed 7 bases at V and 6 bases at J, leaving 5 bases unmatched.

This clone was seen more than once but under ten times. The chain joins TRBV29-1 to TRBJ2-5; perhaps TRBD2 as D (6 bases). The CDR3 is 13 residues long. V dropped 8 bases and J dropped 1 base, with 14 bases sitting between them. Germline CDR1 is SQVTM and CDR2 is ANQGSEA. The DNA for the CDR3 is TGCAGCTCCCAAGGGACTGCCCAAGAGACCCAGTACTTC. Translated, it gives CSSQGTAQETQYF.

This clone was found a few times. This sequence joins TRBV11-1 and TRBJ2-7, with D maybe TRBD1 (5 bases). This CDR3 has 14 residues. V lost 6 bases and J lost 7, with 19 bases in between. Germline values: CDR1 SGHAT, CDR2 FQDESV (reference sequence). CDR3 nucleotides: TGTGCCAGCAGTCAGACTGGGGCCTCGGAGGAGCAGTACTTC. Amino acid sequence: CASSQTGASEEQYF.

This clone came up a few times. The rearrangement links TRBV6-6 to TRBJ2-1; 11 bases agree with TRBD2. Germline CDR1 reads MNHNY; CDR2 reads SVGAGI (reference sequence). This CDR3 is built from 15 residues. The V segment lost 4 bases and the J segment 2 bases; nucleotides outside the gene matches: 1. The CDR3 DNA is TGTGCCAGCAGTTTAGCGGGAGGGACCTACAATGAGCAGTTCTTC. Protein sequence: CASSLAGGTYNEQFF.

The chain combines TRBV2 with TRBJ1-6, with 7 bases aligning to TRBD1. The CDR3 spans 12 residues. J lost 13 bases, V lost 4 bases, and 4 bases had no gene match. Germline V gene data show CDR1 as SNHLY and CDR2 as FYNNEI. The CDR3 nucleotides read TGTGCCAGCAGTGGGGACAGCCCCCCCCTCCACTTT. Encoded protein: CASSGDSPPLHF.

The CDR3 DNA reads TGTGCCAGTTCGAGGGGGAGCCCGCCCGAACACGAGCAGTTCTTC. Translating it yields CASSRGSPPEHEQFF. The chain is built from TRBV9 and TRBJ2-1, with TRBD1 as a possible D gene (6 bases). The CDR3 extends over 15 amino acids. V was clipped by 8 bases and J by 10 bases, with 25 bases between them. Germline lookup yields CDR1 SGDLS and CDR2 YYNGEE.

In this sample, this clone turned up a few times. The CDR3 coding sequence is TGTGCCAGCAGTTACTCCAGGGTTGGGGCCAACGTCCTGACTTTC. Translation: CASSYSRVGANVLTF. V is TRBV6-6 and J is TRBJ2-6; D may be TRBD1 (5 bases). Per the germline V gene, CDR1 is MNHNY and CDR2 is SVGAGI (reference sequence). This CDR3 region has 15 residues. V shed 0 bases and J shed 3 bases, with 6 bases lying between them.

With respect to this clone: One junction end disagrees with the germline gene, perhaps due to a read error. V usage is TRBV5-8 and J usage is TRBJ2-7; 12 nucleotides align to TRBD2. Germline values: CDR1 SGHTS, CDR2 YDEGEE. This CDR3 comprises 15 residues. CDR3 residues: CTSSDWTSGKAVQYF. In nucleotides, the CDR3 is TGTACCAGCAGCGATTGGACTAGCGGGAAAGCTGTCCAGTACTTC.

This chain links TRBV19 with TRBJ1-2; TRBD1 is a possible D gene (6 bases). Germline V CDR1 and CDR2: LNHDA, SQIVND (reference sequence). V lost 3 bases and J 3 bases, leaving 11 bases between the germline ends. The CDR3 is made up of 14 amino acids. This CDR3 reads CASSINREDYGYTF. The DNA for the CDR3 is TGTGCCAGTAGTATTAACAGGGAAGACTATGGCTACACCTTC. Full variable domain (rest looked up from reference TRBV19 and TRBJ1-2): DGGITQSPKYLFRKEGQNVTLSCEQNLNHDAMYWYRQDPGQGLRLIYYSQIVNDFQKGDIAEGYSVSREKKESFPLTVTSAQKNPTAFYLCASSINREDYGYTFGSGTRLTVV.

The rearrangement links TRBV7-3 to TRBJ2-1; D not certain. The V gene's germline CDR1 is SGHTA and CDR2 FQGTGA. Trimming stripped 1 base from V and 0 bases from J, with 7 bases between. This CDR3 comprises 15 residues. The CDR3 protein is CASSLNQNSYNEQFF. CDR3 DNA: TGTGCCAGCAGCTTAAATCAGAACTCCTACAATGAGCAGTTCTTC.